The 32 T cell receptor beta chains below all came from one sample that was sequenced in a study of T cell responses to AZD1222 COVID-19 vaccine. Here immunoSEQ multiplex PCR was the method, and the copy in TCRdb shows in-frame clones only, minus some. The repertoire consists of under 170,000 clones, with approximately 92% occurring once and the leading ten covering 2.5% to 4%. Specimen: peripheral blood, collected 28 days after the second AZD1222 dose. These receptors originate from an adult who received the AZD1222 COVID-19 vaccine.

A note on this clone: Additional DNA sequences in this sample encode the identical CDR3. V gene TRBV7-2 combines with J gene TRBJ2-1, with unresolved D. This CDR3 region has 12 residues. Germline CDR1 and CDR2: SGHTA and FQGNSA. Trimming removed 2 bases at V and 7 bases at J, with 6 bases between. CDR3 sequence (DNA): TGTGCCAGCAGCTTAATAGTAAATGAGCAGTTCTTC. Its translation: CASSLIVNEQFF.

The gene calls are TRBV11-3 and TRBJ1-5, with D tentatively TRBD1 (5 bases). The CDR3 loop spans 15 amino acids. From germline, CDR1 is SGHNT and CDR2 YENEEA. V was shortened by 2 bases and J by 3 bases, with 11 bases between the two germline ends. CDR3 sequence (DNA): TGTGCCAGCAGCTTACACGGGGGTTCCAATCAGCCCCAGCATTTT. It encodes CASSLHGGSNQPQHF.

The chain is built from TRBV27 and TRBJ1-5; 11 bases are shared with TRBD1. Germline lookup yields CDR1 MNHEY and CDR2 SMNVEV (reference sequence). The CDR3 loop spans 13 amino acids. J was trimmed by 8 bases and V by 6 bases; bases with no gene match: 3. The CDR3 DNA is TGTGCCAGCAGGCGGACAGGGGGCGAGCCCCAGCATTTT. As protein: CASRRTGGEPQHF.

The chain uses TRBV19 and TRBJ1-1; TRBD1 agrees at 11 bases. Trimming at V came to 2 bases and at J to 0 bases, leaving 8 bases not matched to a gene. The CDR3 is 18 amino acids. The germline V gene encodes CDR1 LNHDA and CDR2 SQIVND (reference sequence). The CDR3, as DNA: TGTGCCAGTAGTATAAACCGCGGGACAGGGGGTCTGAACACTGAAGCTTTCTTT. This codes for CASSINRGTGGLNTEAFF.

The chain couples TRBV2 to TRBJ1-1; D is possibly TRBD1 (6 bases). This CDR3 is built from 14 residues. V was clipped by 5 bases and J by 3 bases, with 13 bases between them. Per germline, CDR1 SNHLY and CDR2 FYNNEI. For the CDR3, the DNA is TGTGCCAGCAGTAACCGACAGGCCTACACTGAAGCTTTCTTT. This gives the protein CASSNRQAYTEAFF.

The CDR3 region is CASSQGMYQPQHF. CDR3 nucleotide sequence: TGCGCCAGCAGCCAAGGGATGTATCAGCCCCAGCATTTT. V and J are TRBV4-1 and TRBJ1-5, with no clear D. Trimming left V 1 base short and J 5 bases short, with 6 bases between. Germline V gene data show CDR1 as MGHRA and CDR2 as YSYEKL. The CDR3 runs to 13 residues.

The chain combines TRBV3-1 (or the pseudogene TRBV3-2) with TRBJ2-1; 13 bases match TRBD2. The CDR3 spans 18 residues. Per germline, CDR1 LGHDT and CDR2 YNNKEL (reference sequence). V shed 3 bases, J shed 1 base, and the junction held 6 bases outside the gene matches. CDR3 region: CASSHVILAGGSYNEQFF. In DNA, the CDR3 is TGTGCCAGCAGCCACGTCATACTAGCGGGAGGGTCCTACAATGAGCAGTTCTTC.

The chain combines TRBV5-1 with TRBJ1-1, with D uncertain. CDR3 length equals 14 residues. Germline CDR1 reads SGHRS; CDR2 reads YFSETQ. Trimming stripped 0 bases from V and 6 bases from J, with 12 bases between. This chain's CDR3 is CASSLVAGSSEAFF. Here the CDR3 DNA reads TGCGCCAGCAGCTTGGTTGCGGGGTCCTCTGAAGCTTTCTTT.

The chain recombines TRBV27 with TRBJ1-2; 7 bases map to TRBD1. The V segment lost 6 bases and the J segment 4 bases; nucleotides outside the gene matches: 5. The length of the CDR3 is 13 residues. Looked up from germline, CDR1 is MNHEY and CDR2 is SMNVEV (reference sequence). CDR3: CASRPTGSYGYTF. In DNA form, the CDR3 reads TGTGCCAGCAGACCGACAGGGAGCTATGGCTACACCTTC.

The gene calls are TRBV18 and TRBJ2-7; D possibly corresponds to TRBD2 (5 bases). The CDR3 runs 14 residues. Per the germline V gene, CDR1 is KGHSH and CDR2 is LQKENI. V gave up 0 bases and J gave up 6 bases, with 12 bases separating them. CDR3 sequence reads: CASSPPGDSPEQYF. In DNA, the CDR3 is TGTGCCAGCTCACCACCGGGAGACTCTCCCGAGCAGTACTTC.

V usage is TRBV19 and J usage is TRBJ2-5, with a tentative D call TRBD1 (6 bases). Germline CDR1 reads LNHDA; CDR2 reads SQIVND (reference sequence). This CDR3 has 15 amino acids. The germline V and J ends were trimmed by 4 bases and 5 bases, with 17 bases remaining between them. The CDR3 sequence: CASSSTGTSPETQYF. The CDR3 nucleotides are TGTGCCAGTAGTAGCACCGGGACATCCCCGGAGACCCAGTACTTC.

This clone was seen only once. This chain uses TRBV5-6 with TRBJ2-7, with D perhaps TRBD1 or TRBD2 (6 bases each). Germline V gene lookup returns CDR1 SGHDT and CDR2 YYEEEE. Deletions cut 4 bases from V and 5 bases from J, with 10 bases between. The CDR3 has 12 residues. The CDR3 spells CASSHREDEQYF. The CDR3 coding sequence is TGTGCCAGCAGCCACAGGGAGGACGAGCAGTACTTC.

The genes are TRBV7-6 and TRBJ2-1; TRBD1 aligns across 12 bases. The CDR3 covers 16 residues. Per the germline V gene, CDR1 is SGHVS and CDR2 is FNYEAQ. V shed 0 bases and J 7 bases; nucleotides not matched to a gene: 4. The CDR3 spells CASSLAGTGGQNEQFF. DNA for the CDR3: TGTGCCAGCAGCTTAGCGGGGACAGGGGGCCAGAATGAGCAGTTCTTC.

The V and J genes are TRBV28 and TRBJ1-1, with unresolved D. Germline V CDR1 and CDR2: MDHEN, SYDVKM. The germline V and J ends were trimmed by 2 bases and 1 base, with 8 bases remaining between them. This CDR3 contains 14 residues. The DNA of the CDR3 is TGTGCCAGCAGTTTAGGGAGGAGGAACACTGAAGCTTTCTTT. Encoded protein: CASSLGRRNTEAFF.

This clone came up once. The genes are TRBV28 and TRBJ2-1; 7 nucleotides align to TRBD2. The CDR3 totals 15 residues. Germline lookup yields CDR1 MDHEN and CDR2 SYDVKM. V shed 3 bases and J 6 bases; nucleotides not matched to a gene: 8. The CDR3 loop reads CASSFLRETVNEQFF. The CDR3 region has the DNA TGTGCCAGCAGTTTTTTGCGGGAGACAGTCAATGAGCAGTTCTTC.

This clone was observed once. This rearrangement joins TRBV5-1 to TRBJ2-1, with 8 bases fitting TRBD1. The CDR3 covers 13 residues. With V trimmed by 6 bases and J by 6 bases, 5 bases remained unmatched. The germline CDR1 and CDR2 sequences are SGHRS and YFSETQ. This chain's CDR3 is CASNQGAGNEQFF. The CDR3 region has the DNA TGCGCCAGCAATCAGGGGGCGGGCAATGAGCAGTTCTTC.

CDR3 sequence reads: CASSVVGQGYGGYTF. The CDR3 DNA reads TGTGCCAGCAGCGTAGTGGGGCAGGGCTACGGTGGCTACACCTTC. The chain has TRBV9 and TRBJ1-2, with TRBD1 as a possible D gene (5 bases). CDR1 SGDLS and CDR2 YYNGEE come from the germline V gene. Trimming left V 0 bases short and J 7 bases short, with 16 bases between. This CDR3 region has 15 residues.

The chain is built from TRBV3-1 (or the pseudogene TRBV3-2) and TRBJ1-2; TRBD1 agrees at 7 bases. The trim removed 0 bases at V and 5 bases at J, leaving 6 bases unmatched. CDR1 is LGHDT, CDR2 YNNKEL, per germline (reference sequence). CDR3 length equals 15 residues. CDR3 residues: CASSQEVTGEYGYTF. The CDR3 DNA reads TGTGCCAGCAGCCAAGAAGTTACAGGGGAATATGGCTACACCTTC.

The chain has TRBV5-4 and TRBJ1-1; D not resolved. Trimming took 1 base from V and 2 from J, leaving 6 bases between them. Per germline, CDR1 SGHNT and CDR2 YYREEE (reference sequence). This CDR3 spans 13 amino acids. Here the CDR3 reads CASSLKTNTEAFF. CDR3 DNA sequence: TGTGCCAGCAGCTTGAAAACAAACACTGAAGCTTTCTTT. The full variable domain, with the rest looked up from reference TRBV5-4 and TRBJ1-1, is ETGVTQSPTHLIKTRGQQVTLRCSSQSGHNTVSWYQQALGQGPQFIFQYYREEENGRGNFPPRFSGLQFPNYSSELNVNALELDDSALYLCASSLKTNTEAFFGQGTRLTVV.

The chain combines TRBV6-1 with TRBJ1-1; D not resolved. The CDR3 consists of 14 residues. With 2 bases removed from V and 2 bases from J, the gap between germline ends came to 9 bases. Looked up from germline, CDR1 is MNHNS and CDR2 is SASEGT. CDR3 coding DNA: TGTGCCAGCAGTGAAAACTTGGGAAACACTGAAGCTTTCTTT. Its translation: CASSENLGNTEAFF.

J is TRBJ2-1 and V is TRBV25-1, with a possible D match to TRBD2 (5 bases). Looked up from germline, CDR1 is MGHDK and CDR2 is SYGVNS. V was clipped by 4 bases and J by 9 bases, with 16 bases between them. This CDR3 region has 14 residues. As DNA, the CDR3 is TGTGCCAGCAGTGCTTGGACTGGCTACGGTGAGCAGTTCTTC. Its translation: CASSAWTGYGEQFF.

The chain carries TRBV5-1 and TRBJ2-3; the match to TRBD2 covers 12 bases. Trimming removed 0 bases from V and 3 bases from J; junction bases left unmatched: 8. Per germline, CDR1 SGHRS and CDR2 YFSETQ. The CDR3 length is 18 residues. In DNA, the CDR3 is TGCGCCAGCAGCTTGGCCTCTCTTACTAGCGGGAGGACAGATACGCAGTATTTT. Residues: CASSLASLTSGRTDTQYF.

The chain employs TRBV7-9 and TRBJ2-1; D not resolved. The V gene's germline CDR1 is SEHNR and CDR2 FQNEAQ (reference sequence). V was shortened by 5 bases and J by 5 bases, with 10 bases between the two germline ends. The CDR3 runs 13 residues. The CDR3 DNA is TGTGCCAGCAGCCCCCAGCTGAACAATGAGCAGTTCTTC. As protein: CASSPQLNNEQFF.

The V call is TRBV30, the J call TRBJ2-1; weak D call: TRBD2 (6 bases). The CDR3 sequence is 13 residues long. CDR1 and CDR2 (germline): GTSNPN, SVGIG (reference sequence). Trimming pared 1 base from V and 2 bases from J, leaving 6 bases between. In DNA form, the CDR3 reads TGTGCCTGGAGTGGGACTACCTACAATGAGCAGTTCTTC. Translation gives CAWSGTTYNEQFF.

The CDR3 DNA reads TGTGCCAGCAGCAGGGGGACAAGAAGCACAGATACGCAGTATTTT. Protein sequence: CASSRGTRSTDTQYF. This chain joins TRBV5-5 and TRBJ2-3, with D tentatively TRBD1 (6 bases). Germline CDR1 is SGHKS and CDR2 is YYEKEE (reference sequence). There are 15 residues in the CDR3. V gave up 4 bases and J gave up 0 bases, with 12 bases separating them.

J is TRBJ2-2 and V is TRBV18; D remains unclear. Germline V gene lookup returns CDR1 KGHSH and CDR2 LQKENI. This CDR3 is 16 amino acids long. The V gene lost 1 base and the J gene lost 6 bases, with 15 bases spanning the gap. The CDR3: CASSPRRSDYAGELFF. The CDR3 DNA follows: TGTGCCAGCTCACCACGCAGGAGCGATTACGCCGGGGAGCTGTTTTTT.

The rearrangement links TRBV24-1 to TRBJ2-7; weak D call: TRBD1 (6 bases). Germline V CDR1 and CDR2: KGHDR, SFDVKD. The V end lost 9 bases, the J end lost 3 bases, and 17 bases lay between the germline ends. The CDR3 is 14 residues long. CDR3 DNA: TGTGCCACCGTCTGGATACAGGGCCTCTACGAGCAGTACTTC. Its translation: CATVWIQGLYEQYF.

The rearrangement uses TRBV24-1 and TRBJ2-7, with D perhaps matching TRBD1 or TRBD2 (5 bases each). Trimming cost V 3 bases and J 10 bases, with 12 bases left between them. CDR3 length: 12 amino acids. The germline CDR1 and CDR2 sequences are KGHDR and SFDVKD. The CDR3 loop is CATSDTPGPQYF. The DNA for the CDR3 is TGTGCCACCAGTGATACTCCGGGACCCCAGTACTTC.

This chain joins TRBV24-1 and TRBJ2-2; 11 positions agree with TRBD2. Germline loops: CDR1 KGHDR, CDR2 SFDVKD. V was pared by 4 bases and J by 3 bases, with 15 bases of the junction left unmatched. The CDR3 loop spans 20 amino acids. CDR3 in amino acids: CATSEERLAGLGRYTGELFF. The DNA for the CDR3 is TGTGCCACCAGTGAGGAGAGACTAGCGGGATTGGGAAGGTACACCGGGGAGCTGTTTTTT.

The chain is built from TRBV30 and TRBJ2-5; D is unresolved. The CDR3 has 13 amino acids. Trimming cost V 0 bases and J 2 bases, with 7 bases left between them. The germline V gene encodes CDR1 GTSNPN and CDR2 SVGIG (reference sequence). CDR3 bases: TGTGCCTGGAGTGTCCGTCGGCAAGAGACCCAGTACTTC. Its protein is CAWSVRRQETQYF. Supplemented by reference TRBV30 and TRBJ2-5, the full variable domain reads SQTIHQWPATLVQPVGSPLSLECTVEGTSNPNLYWYRQAAGRGLQLLFYSVGIGQISSEVPQNLSASRPQDRQFILSSKKLLLSDSGFYLCAWSVRRQETQYFGPGTRLLVL.

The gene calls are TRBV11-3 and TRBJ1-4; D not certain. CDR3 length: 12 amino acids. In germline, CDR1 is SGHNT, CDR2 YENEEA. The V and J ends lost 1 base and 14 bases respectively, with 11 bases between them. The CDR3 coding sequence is TGTGCCAGCAGCTTAGTTCCATCGACCCTGTTTTTT. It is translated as CASSLVPSTLFF.

The CDR3 sequence is CASSYQGGTEAFF. DNA of the CDR3: TGTGCCAGCAGTTACCAAGGAGGCACTGAAGCTTTCTTT. The V gene is TRBV6-5, the J gene TRBJ1-1; D gene uncertain. Trimming left V 2 bases short and J 4 bases short, with 8 bases between. The CDR3 runs to 13 residues. Germline loops: CDR1 MNHEY, CDR2 SVGAGI.